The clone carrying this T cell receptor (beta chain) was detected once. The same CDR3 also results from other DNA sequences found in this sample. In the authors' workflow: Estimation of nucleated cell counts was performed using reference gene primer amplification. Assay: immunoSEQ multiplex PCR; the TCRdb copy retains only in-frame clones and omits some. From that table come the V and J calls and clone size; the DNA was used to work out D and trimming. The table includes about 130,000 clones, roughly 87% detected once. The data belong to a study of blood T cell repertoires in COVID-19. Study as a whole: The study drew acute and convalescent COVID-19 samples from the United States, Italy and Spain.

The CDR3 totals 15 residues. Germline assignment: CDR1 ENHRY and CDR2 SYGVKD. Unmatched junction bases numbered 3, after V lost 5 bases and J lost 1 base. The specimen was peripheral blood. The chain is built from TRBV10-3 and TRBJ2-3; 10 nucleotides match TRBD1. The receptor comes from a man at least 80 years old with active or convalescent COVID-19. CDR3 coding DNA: TGTGCCATCAGTACGGGGACAGGGGGCACAGATACGCAGTATTTT. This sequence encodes CAISTGTGGTDTQYF.